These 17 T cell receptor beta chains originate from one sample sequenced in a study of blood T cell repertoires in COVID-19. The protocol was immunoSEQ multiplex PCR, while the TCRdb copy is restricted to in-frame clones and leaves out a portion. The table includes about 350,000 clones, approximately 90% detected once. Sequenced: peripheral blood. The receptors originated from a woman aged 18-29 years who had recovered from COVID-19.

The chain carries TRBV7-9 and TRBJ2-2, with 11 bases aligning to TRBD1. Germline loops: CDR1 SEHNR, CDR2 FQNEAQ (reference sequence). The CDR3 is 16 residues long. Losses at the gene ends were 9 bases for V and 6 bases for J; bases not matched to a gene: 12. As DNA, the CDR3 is TGTGCCAGTCCACCCCTAGGACAGGGGGCGTCCGGGGAGCTGTTTTTT. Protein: CASPPLGQGASGELFF.

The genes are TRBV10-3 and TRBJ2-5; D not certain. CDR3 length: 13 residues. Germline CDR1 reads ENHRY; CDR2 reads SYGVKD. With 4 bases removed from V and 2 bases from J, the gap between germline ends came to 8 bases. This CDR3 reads CAISAEFQETQYF. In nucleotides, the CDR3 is TGTGCCATCAGTGCCGAGTTTCAAGAGACCCAGTACTTC.

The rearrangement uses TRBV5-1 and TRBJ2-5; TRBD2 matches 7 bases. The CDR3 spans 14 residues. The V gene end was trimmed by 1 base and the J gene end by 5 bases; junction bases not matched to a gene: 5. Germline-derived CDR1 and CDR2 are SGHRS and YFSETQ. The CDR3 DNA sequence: TGCGCCAGCAGCTTGTCGGGGGGAAGGGAGACCCAGTACTTC. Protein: CASSLSGGRETQYF.

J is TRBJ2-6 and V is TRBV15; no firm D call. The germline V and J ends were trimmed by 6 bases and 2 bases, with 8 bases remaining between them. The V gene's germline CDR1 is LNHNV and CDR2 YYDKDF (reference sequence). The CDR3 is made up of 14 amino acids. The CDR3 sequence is CATRRRTGANVLTF. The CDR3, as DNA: TGTGCCACCAGAAGGAGAACTGGGGCCAACGTCCTGACTTTC. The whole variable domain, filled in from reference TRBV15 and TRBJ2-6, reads DAMVIQNPRYQVTQFGKPVTLSCSQTLNHNVMYWYQQKSSQAPKLLFHYYDKDFNNEADTPDNFQSRRPNTSFCFLDIRSPGLGDTAMYLCATRRRTGANVLTFGAGSRLTVL.

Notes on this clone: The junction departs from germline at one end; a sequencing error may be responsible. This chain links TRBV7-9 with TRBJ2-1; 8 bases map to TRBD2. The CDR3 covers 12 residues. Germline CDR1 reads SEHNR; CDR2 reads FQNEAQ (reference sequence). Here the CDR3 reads CASSRDLGTRLF. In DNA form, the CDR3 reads TGTGCCAGCAGCCGGGATTTAGGGACTAGACTCTTC.

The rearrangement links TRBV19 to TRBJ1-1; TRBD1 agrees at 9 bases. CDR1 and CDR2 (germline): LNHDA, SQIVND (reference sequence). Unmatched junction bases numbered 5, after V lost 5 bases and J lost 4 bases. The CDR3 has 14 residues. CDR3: CASSSLGQGTEAFF. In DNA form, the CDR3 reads TGTGCCAGTAGTTCGCTGGGACAGGGCACTGAAGCTTTCTTT.

As DNA, the CDR3 is TGTGCCAGCAAGTGGGGGAGGATGAACACTGAAGCTTTCTTT. Encoded protein: CASKWGRMNTEAFF. The chain links TRBV27 to TRBJ1-1; D possibly corresponds to TRBD1 (5 bases). This CDR3 is 14 amino acids long. Between the trimmed V and J ends, which lost 7 bases and 0 bases, there was a span of 12 bases. Germline CDR1 MNHEY, CDR2 SMNVEV (reference sequence).

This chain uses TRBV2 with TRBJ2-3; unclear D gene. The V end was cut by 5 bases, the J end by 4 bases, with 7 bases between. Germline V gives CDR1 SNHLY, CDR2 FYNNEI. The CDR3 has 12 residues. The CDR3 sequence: CASSSLSDTQYF. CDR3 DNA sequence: TGTGCCAGCAGTTCTCTCTCAGATACGCAGTATTTT.

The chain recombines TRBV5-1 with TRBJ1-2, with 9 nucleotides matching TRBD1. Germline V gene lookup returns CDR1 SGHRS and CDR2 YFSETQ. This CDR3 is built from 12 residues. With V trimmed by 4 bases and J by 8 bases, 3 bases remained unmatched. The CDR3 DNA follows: TGCGCCAGCAGCGGGACAGGGAGAGGCTACACCTTC. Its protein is CASSGTGRGYTF.

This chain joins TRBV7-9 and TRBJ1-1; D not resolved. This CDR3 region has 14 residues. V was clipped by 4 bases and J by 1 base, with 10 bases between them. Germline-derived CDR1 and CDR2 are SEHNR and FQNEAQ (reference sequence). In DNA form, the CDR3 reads TGTGCCAGCAGCTACAGAACAACGAACACTGAAGCTTTCTTT. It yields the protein CASSYRTTNTEAFF.

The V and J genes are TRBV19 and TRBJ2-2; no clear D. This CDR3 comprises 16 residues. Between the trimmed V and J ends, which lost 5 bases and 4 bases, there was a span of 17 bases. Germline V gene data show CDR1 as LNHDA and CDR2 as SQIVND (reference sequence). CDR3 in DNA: TGTGCCAGTAGTCCAAGTACCCCGTCGGGCACCGGGGAGCTGTTTTTT. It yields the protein CASSPSTPSGTGELFF.

CDR3 protein: CASSWDRGREKLFF. CDR3 coding DNA: TGTGCCAGCAGCTGGGACAGGGGCCGTGAAAAACTGTTTTTT. V is TRBV7-9 and J is TRBJ1-4, with TRBD1 matching 10 bases. The CDR3 is 14 amino acids. V trimming: 4 bases; J trimming: 7 bases; junction bases outside the gene matches: 3. Looked up from germline, CDR1 is SEHNR and CDR2 is FQNEAQ (reference sequence).

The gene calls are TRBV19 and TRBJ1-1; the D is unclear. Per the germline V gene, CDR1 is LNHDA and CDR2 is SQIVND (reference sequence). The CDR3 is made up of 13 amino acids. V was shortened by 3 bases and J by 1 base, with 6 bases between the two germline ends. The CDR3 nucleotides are TGTGCCAGTAGTATCTACAGGAACACTGAAGCTTTCTTT. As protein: CASSIYRNTEAFF.

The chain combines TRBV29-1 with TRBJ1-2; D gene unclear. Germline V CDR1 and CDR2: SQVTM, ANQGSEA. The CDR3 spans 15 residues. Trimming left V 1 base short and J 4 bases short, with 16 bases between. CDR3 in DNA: TGCAGCGTTGAAGCATACTTCGCCCATTCCTATGGCTACACCTTC. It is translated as CSVEAYFAHSYGYTF.

DNA for the CDR3: TGTGCCAGCTCACCACCGGCCCAGGGCGGAAACATTCAGTACTTC. It encodes CASSPPAQGGNIQYF. The J gene is TRBJ2-4, the V gene TRBV18; possibly TRBD1 for D (5 bases). CDR1 is KGHSH and CDR2 is LQKENI in the germline V gene. Trimming removed 0 bases from V and 6 bases from J, with 12 bases in between. The CDR3 runs 15 residues.

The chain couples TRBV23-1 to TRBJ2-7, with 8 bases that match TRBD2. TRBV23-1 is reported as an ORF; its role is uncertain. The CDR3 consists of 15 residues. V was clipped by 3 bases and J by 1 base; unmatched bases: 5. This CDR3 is CASSHLRGESYEQYV. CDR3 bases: TGCGCCAGCAGTCATCTGCGGGGGGAATCCTACGAGCAGTACGTC.

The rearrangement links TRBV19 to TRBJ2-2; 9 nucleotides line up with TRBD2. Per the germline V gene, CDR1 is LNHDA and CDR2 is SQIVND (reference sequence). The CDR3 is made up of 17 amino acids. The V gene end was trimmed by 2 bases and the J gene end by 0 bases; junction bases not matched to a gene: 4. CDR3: CASSIFPSGTNTGELFF. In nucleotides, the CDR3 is TGTGCCAGTAGTATATTTCCTAGCGGGACGAACACCGGGGAGCTGTTTTTT.